This TCR beta chain was documented in a study of CD8+ T cells in alopecia areata. Study conclusions and caveats: The study found tofacitinib significantly decreased scalp clonality and expanded CD8+ clones among the top 100. Greater clonality was observed in lesional scalp samples, especially alopecia totalis/universalis, versus normal scalp.

V gave up 3 bases and J gave up 7 bases; unmatched junction bases: 6. Germline values: CDR1 LNHDA, CDR2 SQIVND (reference sequence). CDR3 length: 13 residues. Reverse transcribed after extraction, RNA yielded cDNA as the sequencing template. Clones were read by immunoSEQ multiplex PCR, and TCRdb kept only the in-frame ones, dropping some. Of around 300,000 clones in the sample, 60% were seen once. This clone was seen a few times. Its antigen is undetermined. Treatment described: oral pan-JAK inhibitor, 5-10 mg twice daily. In alopecia areata patients, both lesional scalp punch biopsies and peripheral blood were collected.

This specimen was CD4+ T cells sorted from blood, taken around week 54, from a patient treated with tofacitinib. The sequence was obtained from a human donor with alopecia areata. The chain uses TRBV19 and TRBJ2-7; TRBD2 matches 7 bases. The CDR3 sequence is CASSIGGGLEQYF. CDR3 DNA: TGTGCCAGTAGTATTGGCGGGGGTCTTGAGCAGTACTTC.